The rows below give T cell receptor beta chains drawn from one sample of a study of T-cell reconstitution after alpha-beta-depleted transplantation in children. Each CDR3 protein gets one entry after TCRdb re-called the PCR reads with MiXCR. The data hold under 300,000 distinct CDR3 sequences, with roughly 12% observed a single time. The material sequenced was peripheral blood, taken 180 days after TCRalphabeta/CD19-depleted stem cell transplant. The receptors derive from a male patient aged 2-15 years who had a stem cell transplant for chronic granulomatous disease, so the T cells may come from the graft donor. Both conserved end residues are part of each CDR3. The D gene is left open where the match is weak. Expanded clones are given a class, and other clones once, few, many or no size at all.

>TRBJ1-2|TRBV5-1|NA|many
TGCGCCAGCAGCTTGGAGGCGGAGGATGGCTACACCTTC
CASSLEAEDGYTF
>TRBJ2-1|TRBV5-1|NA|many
TGCGCCAGCAGCCGAGGACAGACCTACAATGAGCAGTTCTTC
CASSRGQTYNEQFF
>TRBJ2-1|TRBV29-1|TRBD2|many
TGCAGCGTTCGGACTAGCGGGGGTGCGGGTGAGCAGTTCTTC
CSVRTSGGAGEQFF
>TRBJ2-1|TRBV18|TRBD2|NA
TGTGCCAGCTCACCACTCCCCGGGGTGGCGGGAGGTTACAATGAGCAGTTCTTC
CASSPLPGVAGGYNEQFF
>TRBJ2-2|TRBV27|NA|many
TGTGCCAGCACCTCGGGGGGACAGGTCACCGGGGAGCTGTTTTTT
CASTSGGQVTGELFF
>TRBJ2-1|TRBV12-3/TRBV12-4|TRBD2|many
TGTGCCAGCAGGGGACTAGTAAATGAGCAGTTCTTC
CASRGLVNEQFF
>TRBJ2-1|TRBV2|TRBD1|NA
TGTGCCAGCATGGAAGGGCAGGGGGCGTTCAATGAGCAGTTCTTC
CASMEGQGAFNEQFF
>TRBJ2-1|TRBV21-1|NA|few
TGTGCCAGCAGCCAAGGGACTCTAGCGGGGGGCCCCCCCTACAATGAGCAGTTCTTC
CASSQGTLAGGPPYNEQFF
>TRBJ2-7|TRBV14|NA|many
TGTGCCAGCAGCCAAGGTGACGGTCCCTACGAGCAGTACTTC
CASSQGDGPYEQYF
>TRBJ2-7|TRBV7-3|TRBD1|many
TGTGCCAGCAGCCCGGGACAGGGTAACGAGCAGTACTTC
CASSPGQGNEQYF
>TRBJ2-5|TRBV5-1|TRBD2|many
TGCGCCAGCAGCTTGGGAGGGAGGGCCCTCGGAGAGACCCAGTACTTC
CASSLGGRALGETQYF
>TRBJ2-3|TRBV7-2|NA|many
TGTGCCAGCAGCTTCATGGGATACACAGATACGCAGTATTTT
CASSFMGYTDTQYF
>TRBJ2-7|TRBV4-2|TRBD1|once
TGTGCCAGCGGCCGTGGGACAGTCTACGAGCAGTACTTC
CASGRGTVYEQYF